This entry concerns a single T cell receptor beta chain. This record comes from a study of cytomegalovirus exposure and HLA in healthy donors. Trimming pared 6 bases from V and 0 bases from J, leaving 11 bases between. The CDR3 is made up of 15 amino acids. Germline CDR1 reads MNHEY; CDR2 reads SVGAGI. Vbeta (60) and Jbeta (13) primers were used in the PCR. Here immunoSEQ multiplex PCR was the method, and the copy in TCRdb shows in-frame clones only, minus some. The repertoire consists of some 180,000 clones, with approximately 77% occurring once and the leading ten covering roughly 3.1%. This receptor was obtained from a man in his forties or fifties in good health and CMV-seropositive. Material for sequencing was PBMCs. The chain joins TRBV6-5 to TRBJ2-2, with D possibly TRBD1 on 5 matching bases. The CDR3 DNA reads TGTGCCAGCAGGCGCGACAGAACGAACACCGGGGAGCTGTTTTTT. This gives the protein CASRRDRTNTGELFF.